The clone carrying this T cell receptor beta chain turned up a few times. Its antigen is as yet unknown. Both iRepertoire HTBI primers and Arm-PCR of CDR3 regions were used to build the TCR beta libraries. Using its own MiXCR run on the multiplex PCR reads, TCRdb lists one record per CDR3 protein. The repertoire includes under 350,000 distinct CDR3 sequences, more than 20% of them detected once, and 56% sits in the top ten. The data originate from a study of regulatory T cells in long-lasting Graves disease. Germline CDR1 reads GTSNPN; CDR2 reads SVGIG (reference sequence). The CDR3 consists of 14 residues. V was pared by 5 bases and J by 1 base, with 12 bases between. Findings and limits, study-wide: Thyroid tissue went unstudied; only peripheral blood was examined. Fewer public clonotypes were shared by new patients (roughly 910) than by persistent patients (about 2,800). Persistent disease was associated with favored TRBV28 usage and with favored use of TRBJ1-2 and TRBJ2-5.

Time point of the sample: persistent/refractory GD, antithyroid drugs over 5 years with positive TRAb. There was RNA extracted from PBMCs, and the TCR library was made from it. As collected, the peripheral blood samples measured about 9.6 milliliters each and went into EDTA tubes. The sample here was peripheral blood mononuclear cells (PBMCs), taken when the disease was refractory, from a patient treated with antithyroid drugs. V is TRBV30 and J is TRBJ1-5; possible D gene TRBD1, 5 bases. This clonotype originated in a female donor with Graves disease. The CDR3 loop reads CAWGQGWSNQPQHF. The CDR3 DNA follows: TGTGCCTGGGGGCAGGGCTGGAGCAATCAGCCCCAGCATTTT.